This T cell receptor (beta chain) was profiled in a study of spatial heterogeneity in lung cancer. Study-level information: Sequences of the beta chain were consistently detected in greater numbers than alpha-chain sequences.

This clonotype was seen only a few times. One entry per CDR3 protein, called by TCRdb with MiXCR from the 5' RACE reads. The sample has around 50,000 distinct CDR3 sequences; 7.6% are singletons. Regarding time point: sample taken at primary tumor resection. Whole RNA, isolated from tumor, nontumor lung or frozen PBMC, was sequenced without prior sorting. The CDR3 consists of 15 residues. The germline V and J ends were trimmed by 0 bases and 6 bases, with 13 bases remaining between them. CDR1 is LGHNA, CDR2 YNFKEQ, per germline. The clonotype was recovered from a female donor with early-stage non-small cell lung cancer. The rearrangement links TRBV4-2 to TRBJ2-3, with D unclear. Sequencing used PBMCs, obtained at surgery. In DNA, the CDR3 is TGTGCCAGCAGCCAAGAACAAGGCATCGGGGATACGCAGTATTTT. Amino acids: CASSQEQGIGDTQYF.